This passage covers 11 T cell receptor beta chains from one sample sequenced in a study of a mutant IDH1 vaccine in newly diagnosed glioma (TCRdb year 2021). The intended sense of this specimen's time point label: baseline, week 1 (first vaccination visit). The treatment or condition label, read with the paper, signifies: pre-vaccination baseline after standard-of-care therapy. Preparation of the library involved the immunoSEQ multiplex PCR assay. Sourced from immuneACCESS, this table was stored by TCRdb with only in-frame sequences that have V and J called. A share of the clones is absent; for the studies checked, an unresolved V gene accounts for under half, and the remainder has no known explanation. This sample lists about 92,000 clones; over 75% were detected once. Around 7% of the sample lies in the top ten. The sample in question was PBMCs, obtained from a glioma patient treated with radiotherapy, temozolomide or both. The receptors shown here come from a man aged 35-49 years with glioma.

The rearrangement links TRBV6-5 to TRBJ2-7; 9 bases are shared with TRBD1. The CDR3 sequence is 13 residues long. Germline V CDR1 and CDR2: MNHEY, SVGAGI. With V trimmed by 8 bases and J by 0 bases, 2 bases remained unmatched. The CDR3 bases are TGTGCCAGCCAGACAGGGGGCTCCTACGAGCAGTACTTC. Protein sequence: CASQTGGSYEQYF.

This rearrangement joins TRBV19 to TRBJ1-5; no firm D call. This CDR3 region has 15 residues. CDR1 and CDR2 (germline): LNHDA, SQIVND (reference sequence). The V gene lost 4 bases and the J gene lost 0 bases, with 10 bases spanning the gap. The CDR3 region has the DNA TGTGCCAGTAGTACCGTAGACGGTAGCAATCAGCCCCAGCATTTT. It specifies CASSTVDGSNQPQHF.

For the CDR3, the DNA is TGTGCCAGCAGCCCCAGGTGGAACACTGAAGCTTTCTTT. It translates to CASSPRWNTEAFF. V usage is TRBV7-2 and J usage is TRBJ1-1; D is uncertain. The CDR3 totals 13 residues. Trimming removed 5 bases at V and 1 base at J, with 8 bases between. Germline values: CDR1 SGHTA, CDR2 FQGNSA. Full variable domain (missing parts from reference TRBV7-2 and TRBJ1-1): GAGVSQSPSNKVTEKGKDVELRCDPISGHTALYWYRQSLGQGLEFLIYFQGNSAPDKSGLPSDRFSAERTGGSVSTLTIQRTQQEDSAVYLCASSPRWNTEAFFGQGTRLTVV.

The rearrangement links TRBV7-2 to TRBJ2-7; no definite D call. Germline CDR1 and CDR2: SGHTA and FQGNSA. Trimming shortened V by 1 base and J by 0 bases, and 10 bases separated the two germline ends. The CDR3 contains 15 residues. CDR3 sequence: CASSLEVGHSYEQYF. In nucleotides, the CDR3 is TGTGCCAGCAGCTTAGAAGTCGGCCACTCCTACGAGCAGTACTTC.

The rearrangement uses TRBV5-4 and TRBJ2-7, with D perhaps assigned TRBD1 or TRBD2 (6 bases each). Trimming left V 1 base short and J 4 bases short, with 9 bases between. This CDR3 region has 13 residues. CDR1 is SGHNT, CDR2 YYREEE, per germline (reference sequence). CDR3 nucleotides: TGTGCCAGCAGCTTGCAGGGGACTTACGAGCAGTACTTC. Translated: CASSLQGTYEQYF.

By proportion, this clone is large. The rearrangement uses TRBV4-3 and TRBJ1-5, with no clear D. Germline V gene data show CDR1 as LGHNA and CDR2 as YSLEER. The length of the CDR3 is 17 residues. Trimming removed 0 bases at V and 2 bases at J, with 14 bases between. The CDR3 sequence: CASSQEPWGYGNQPQHF. The CDR3 bases are TGCGCCAGCAGCCAAGAACCATGGGGTTACGGCAATCAGCCCCAGCATTTT.

The rearrangement links TRBV7-6 to TRBJ1-3; 7 bases align to TRBD1. With 5 bases clipped from V and 0 bases from J, the junction kept 4 bases outside the gene matches. This CDR3 has 15 residues. In germline, CDR1 is SGHVS, CDR2 FNYEAQ. The CDR3 sequence is CASSQGGASGNTIYF. The CDR3 nucleotides are TGTGCCAGCAGCCAGGGGGGGGCCTCTGGAAACACCATATATTTT.

The chain employs TRBV4-1 and TRBJ2-1, with D possibly being TRBD2 (7 bases). Trimming took off 6 bases at V and 8 bases at J, with 17 bases between the two ends. CDR3 length: 14 residues. Germline CDR1 MGHRA, CDR2 YSYEKL. CDR3 sequence reads: CASSTGGGGYEQFF. CDR3 nucleotides: TGCGCCAGCAGTACTGGCGGGGGCGGGTATGAGCAGTTCTTC.

V is TRBV6-1 and J is TRBJ2-3; unclear D gene. The CDR3 runs to 15 residues. The V gene lost 6 bases and the J gene lost 0 bases, with 13 bases spanning the gap. CDR1 and CDR2 from the germline V gene are MNHNS and SASEGT. The CDR3 nucleotides are TGTGCCAGCAGCCAACAGTCCACTAGCACAGATACGCAGTATTTT. As protein: CASSQQSTSTDTQYF.

The chain links TRBV11-2 to TRBJ2-7; possible D gene TRBD1, 5 bases. CDR1 is SGHAT, CDR2 FQNNGV, per germline. Trimming cost V 1 base and J 4 bases, with 11 bases left between them. There are 14 residues in the CDR3. Here the CDR3 DNA reads TGTGCCAGCAGCTTAGGGACACTTCAATACGAGCAGTACTTC. Translation: CASSLGTLQYEQYF.

CDR3 sequence: CASSSGVEVSYEQYF. The CDR3 nucleotides read TGCGCCAGCAGCTCCGGGGTAGAAGTGAGCTACGAGCAGTACTTC. This sequence joins TRBV5-1 and TRBJ2-5, with D possibly being TRBD2 (5 bases). The J call is uncertain, as TRBJ2-7 better fits the DNA end. The CDR3 totals 15 residues. Germline V lookup: CDR1 SGHRS, CDR2 YFSETQ.